A selection of T cell receptor beta chains follows, all from one sample in a study of T cells after posttransplantation cyclophosphamide. Data came from immunoSEQ multiplex PCR; TCRdb stores just in-frame clones and leaves some out. The sample records some 13,000 clones, around 74% being singletons. Sequencing used memory CD4+ T cells sorted from PBMCs. These receptors were obtained from a middle-aged man. Each CDR3 is given with its conserved first and last residue.

j_gene	len	v_gene	CDR3aa
TRBJ2-7	14	TRBV5-1	CASSFRTSGTGQYF
TRBJ1-4	13	TRBV7-2	CASSRSRGEKLFF
TRBJ2-3	14	TRBV28	CASSPPGGTDTQYF
TRBJ1-1	15	TRBV6-5	CASSYSIRGGTEAFF
TRBJ2-4	16	TRBV18	CASSPYGDSFKNIQYF
TRBJ2-1	16	TRBV7-9	CASSSPRGDGYNEQFF
TRBJ2-5	11	TRBV29-1	CSVLFWETQYF
TRBJ2-7	14	TRBV25-1	CASSEFNGPYEQYF
TRBJ2-6	15	TRBV5-5	CASSFNRAGANVLTF
TRBJ1-6	12	TRBV27	CASSLLNSPLHF